These 30 T cell receptor beta chains were sequenced from one sample in a study of blood T cell repertoires in COVID-19 (dated by TCRdb to about 2020). The library was generated by the immunoSEQ multiplex PCR assay. Drawn from immuneACCESS, this table holds only the in-frame rearrangements with V and J called that TCRdb kept. Clones are partly lost; checked studies trace under half to an unresolved V gene and leave the rest unexplained. The sample contains about 94,000 clones, over 70% of them found a single time. Of the sample, about 20% falls within the top ten clones. Sequencing was carried out using peripheral blood. The source of these receptors is a human donor in a cohort sampled during active COVID-19.

This chain uses TRBV18 with TRBJ2-7; D is perhaps TRBD2 (6 bases). V lost 4 bases, J lost 2 bases, and 9 bases lay in between. CDR1 and CDR2 from the germline V gene are KGHSH and LQKENI. CDR3 length equals 13 residues. The CDR3 protein is CASSRDLAYEQYF. The CDR3 region has the DNA TGTGCCAGCTCACGGGACTTAGCCTACGAGCAGTACTTC.

The chain links TRBV5-1 to TRBJ2-7; D is possibly TRBD2 (5 bases). The germline V and J ends were trimmed by 3 bases and 4 bases, with 17 bases remaining between them. The CDR3 has 15 residues. From germline, CDR1 is SGHRS and CDR2 YFSETQ. The chain's CDR3 is CASSSPGNGIYEQYF. The DNA of the CDR3 is TGCGCCAGCAGCTCACCCGGGAACGGGATATACGAGCAGTACTTC.

CDR3 sequence (DNA): TGTGCCAGCAGTGAATTAACAGCCCGGGGGCAGCCCCAGCATTTT. Encoded protein: CASSELTARGQPQHF. The chain uses TRBV6-1 and TRBJ1-5, with D possibly matching TRBD1 (5 bases). With 2 bases removed from V and 7 bases from J, the gap between germline ends came to 15 bases. The CDR3 covers 15 residues. Germline V gene sequence: CDR1 MNHNS, CDR2 SASEGT.

V usage is TRBV28 and J usage is TRBJ2-5; the D gene is possibly TRBD1 (5 bases). The CDR3 has 15 amino acids. Trimming removed 7 bases at V and 2 bases at J, with 17 bases between. The germline V gene has CDR1 MDHEN and CDR2 SYDVKM. The CDR3 is CASNPVQGKQETQYF. The CDR3 DNA reads as TGTGCCAGCAACCCGGTGCAGGGTAAGCAAGAGACCCAGTACTTC.

The rearrangement links TRBV4-2 to TRBJ1-1; TRBD1 matches 9 bases. Looked up from germline, CDR1 is LGHNA and CDR2 is YNFKEQ. V was pared by 4 bases and J by 1 base, with 7 bases of the junction left unmatched. CDR3 length: 16 amino acids. The CDR3 sequence: CASSRETGGTNTEAFF. For the CDR3, the DNA is TGTGCCAGCAGCCGAGAAACAGGGGGCACGAACACTGAAGCTTTCTTT.

The rearrangement links TRBV28 to TRBJ1-1; D is unresolved. Germline CDR1 MDHEN, CDR2 SYDVKM. Trimming cost V 8 bases and J 9 bases, with 16 bases left between them. The CDR3 runs 12 residues. CDR3 DNA: TGTGCCAGCGCCATCCCTCCGGGAAAAGCTTTCTTT. It encodes CASAIPPGKAFF.

This clone was seen a single time. The genes are TRBV6-6 and TRBJ2-7, with a possible D match to TRBD2 (5 bases). The germline V gene has CDR1 MNHNY and CDR2 SVGAGI (reference sequence). V was trimmed by 7 bases and J by 3 bases, leaving 19 bases between them. This CDR3 region has 15 residues. The CDR3 protein is CASTLGGSASYEQYF. CDR3 sequence (DNA): TGTGCCAGCACCCTTGGTGGTAGCGCGAGCTACGAGCAGTACTTC.

V is TRBV15 and J is TRBJ2-1; tentatively, D is TRBD2 (5 bases). Germline V lookup: CDR1 LNHNV, CDR2 YYDKDF (reference sequence). Trimming left V 1 base short and J 0 bases short, with 7 bases between. CDR3 size: 15 residues. CDR3 residues: CATSRGGSSYNEQFF. CDR3 nucleotide sequence: TGTGCCACCAGCAGAGGAGGGAGCTCCTACAATGAGCAGTTCTTC.

In its sample, this clone was seen a few times. The rearrangement uses TRBV29-1 and TRBJ2-7, with TRBD1 identical over 8 bases. The germline gives CDR1 SQVTM, CDR2 ANQGSEA. CDR3 length: 12 amino acids. V dropped 7 bases and J dropped 4; count of bases not matched to a gene: 6. The CDR3 sequence: CSARQGSYEQYF. DNA for the CDR3: TGCAGCGCCCGACAGGGGAGTTACGAGCAGTACTTC.

The V call is TRBV11-2, the J call TRBJ2-5; 7 bases map to TRBD1. V was clipped by 5 bases and J by 7 bases; unmatched bases: 4. There are 12 residues in the CDR3. Germline CDR1 and CDR2: SGHAT and FQNNGV. In DNA, the CDR3 is TGTGCCAGCAGCGAGGCAGGGGGGACCCAGTACTTC. Translation: CASSEAGGTQYF. The full variable domain, with the rest looked up from reference TRBV11-2 and TRBJ2-5, is EAGVAQSPRYKIIEKRQSVAFWCNPISGHATLYWYQQILGQGPKLLIQFQNNGVVDDSQLPKDRFSAERLKGVDSTLKIQPAKLEDSAVYLCASSEAGGTQYFGPGTRLLVL.

The chain employs TRBV7-9 and TRBJ2-1; D unclear. The V gene's germline CDR1 is SEHNR and CDR2 FQNEAQ (reference sequence). This CDR3 is 13 amino acids long. V was pared by 7 bases and J by 5 bases, with 12 bases between. The CDR3 nucleotides are TGTGCCAGCACCCCCATCGCGAACAATGAGCAGTTCTTC. Translating gives CASTPIANNEQFF.

The gene calls are TRBV19 and TRBJ2-6; tentatively, D is TRBD2 (5 bases). Trimming left V 7 bases short and J 2 bases short, with 15 bases between. Germline V lookup: CDR1 LNHDA, CDR2 SQIVND (reference sequence). The CDR3 spans 16 residues. This CDR3 reads CASNEAPRAGANVLTF. The CDR3 DNA reads as TGTGCCAGTAATGAGGCTCCGAGGGCTGGGGCCAACGTCCTGACTTTC.

This clone was observed a handful of times. V gene TRBV30 combines with J gene TRBJ1-5; D might be TRBD1 (6 bases). Trimming shortened V by 4 bases and J by 7 bases, and 17 bases separated the two germline ends. The CDR3 is 14 residues long. Germline CDR1 GTSNPN, CDR2 SVGIG (reference sequence). The CDR3 here is CAWNSGGARQPQHF. Here the CDR3 DNA reads TGTGCCTGGAATTCCGGGGGGGCGAGGCAGCCCCAGCATTTT. The variable domain in full, with the rest retrieved from reference TRBV30 and TRBJ1-5, is SQTIHQWPATLVQPVGSPLSLECTVEGTSNPNLYWYRQAAGRGLQLLFYSVGIGQISSEVPQNLSASRPQDRQFILSSKKLLLSDSGFYLCAWNSGGARQPQHFGDGTRLSIL.

Only a few counts were recorded for this clone. This chain connects TRBV27 to TRBJ1-2; no reliable D call. Trimming left V 4 bases short and J 2 bases short, with 8 bases between. Germline-derived CDR1 and CDR2 are MNHEY and SMNVEV (reference sequence). The CDR3 consists of 13 residues. In DNA, the CDR3 is TGTGCCAGCAGTTCCAGAGGGAACTATGGCTACACCTTC. The encoded protein is CASSSRGNYGYTF.

The chain links TRBV7-7 to TRBJ2-2; D may be TRBD1 (6 bases). Per germline, CDR1 SSHAT and CDR2 FNYEAQ (reference sequence). Trimming removed 5 bases from V and 6 bases from J, with 16 bases in between. This CDR3 has 15 residues. The CDR3 loop reads CASSPNRDLSGELFF. The CDR3 region has the DNA TGTGCCAGCAGCCCCAACAGGGATCTGTCCGGGGAGCTGTTTTTT.

The chain recombines TRBV5-1 with TRBJ2-7; 8 bases map to TRBD2. This CDR3 region has 16 residues. Trimming removed 0 bases from V and 6 bases from J; junction bases left unmatched: 11. The germline CDR1 and CDR2 sequences are SGHRS and YFSETQ. The CDR3 here is CASSLGRLAGLGEQYF. The CDR3 DNA follows: TGCGCCAGCAGCTTGGGGCGGCTAGCGGGCCTAGGCGAGCAGTACTTC.

V gene TRBV6-5 combines with J gene TRBJ2-7; 9 bases map to TRBD1. Trimming cost V 4 bases and J 6 bases; bases outside gene matches: 4. This CDR3 has 13 residues. The germline V gene has CDR1 MNHEY and CDR2 SVGAGI. CDR3 in DNA: TGTGCCAGCAGTTTAAACAGGGGGCGCGAGCAGTACTTC. Protein product: CASSLNRGREQYF.

This clone appeared a single time. The genes are TRBV10-1 and TRBJ2-7; D may be TRBD1 (5 bases). This CDR3 has 14 residues. Trimming pared 5 bases from V and 6 bases from J, leaving 17 bases between. The germline gives CDR1 WNHNN, CDR2 SYGVQD (reference sequence). In DNA, the CDR3 is TGCGCCAGCAGTAAGGGGAAGGTTGTGGCCGAGCAGTACTTC. The encoded protein is CASSKGKVVAEQYF.

The CDR3 bases are TGCGCCAGCAGCGACCAGGGGCAGGGCACTGAAGCTTTCTTT. Its translation: CASSDQGQGTEAFF. The rearrangement joins TRBV5-1 to TRBJ1-1; D possibly corresponds to TRBD1 (6 bases). V dropped 4 bases and J dropped 4 bases, with 14 bases sitting between them. Germline V CDR1 and CDR2: SGHRS, YFSETQ. The CDR3 runs 14 residues.

This clone occurred once. V and J are TRBV15 and TRBJ1-1, with D tentatively TRBD1 (6 bases). The germline CDR1 and CDR2 sequences are LNHNV and YYDKDF (reference sequence). V was trimmed by 2 bases and J by 6 bases, leaving 16 bases between them. The CDR3 contains 15 residues. The CDR3 DNA is TGTGCCACCAGCAGAATCCGGGCCCCAGGGGCTGAAGCTTTCTTT. It translates to CATSRIRAPGAEAFF.

The rearrangement links TRBV28 to TRBJ1-6; no definite D call. V was clipped by 5 bases and J by 9 bases, with 14 bases between them. The CDR3 has 14 amino acids. Looked up from germline, CDR1 is MDHEN and CDR2 is SYDVKM. CDR3 loop: CASSVPFLSSPLHF. The CDR3 nucleotides are TGTGCCAGCAGTGTACCCTTTCTTAGTTCACCCCTCCACTTT.

The chain is built from TRBV7-9 and TRBJ2-5; 8 nucleotides match TRBD2. This CDR3 is built from 18 residues. The V gene's germline CDR1 is SEHNR and CDR2 FQNEAQ (reference sequence). Trimming cost V 3 bases and J 2 bases; bases outside gene matches: 14. DNA for the CDR3: TGTGCCAGCAGCTTGCCCCCGGGACTAGGGGGGAGGCAAGAGACCCAGTACTTC. It codes for CASSLPPGLGGRQETQYF.

The sample holds one count of this clone. This chain uses TRBV10-3 with TRBJ1-1; tentative D call: TRBD1 (6 bases). Germline assignment: CDR1 ENHRY and CDR2 SYGVKD. CDR3 length equals 12 residues. Trimming took 2 bases from V and 8 from J, leaving 9 bases between them. As DNA, the CDR3 is TGTGCCATCAGTGAGACAGGGTTCGAAGCTTTCTTT. Translated: CAISETGFEAFF.

The sample holds a few counts of this clone. This chain connects TRBV27 to TRBJ1-6; 8 positions match TRBD1. The CDR3 consists of 18 residues. Germline V gene sequence: CDR1 MNHEY, CDR2 SMNVEV (reference sequence). V lost 5 bases and J lost 9; bases outside the gene matches: 18. CDR3 sequence (DNA): TGTGCCAGCAGTACCCGTTGGACAGGGACAGGAGCGGGTTCACCCCTCCACTTT. This codes for CASSTRWTGTGAGSPLHF.

The chain combines TRBV7-9 with TRBJ1-1; D might be TRBD1 (5 bases). CDR1 SEHNR and CDR2 FQNEAQ come from the germline V gene (reference sequence). V lost 7 bases and J lost 1, with 13 bases in between. CDR3 length equals 14 residues. CDR3 DNA: TGTGCCAGCACCACCGGCGGGGGGAACACTGAAGCTTTCTTT. This encodes CASTTGGGNTEAFF.

The chain couples TRBV2 to TRBJ1-2, with 9 bases that match TRBD1. This CDR3 comprises 15 residues. V gave up 5 bases and J gave up 6 bases; unmatched junction bases: 10. The germline V gene has CDR1 SNHLY and CDR2 FYNNEI. The CDR3 here is CASSKLPGQGHGYTF. The CDR3 DNA follows: TGTGCCAGCAGTAAATTACCGGGACAGGGTCATGGCTACACCTTC.

This clone was counted between two and nine times. V and J are TRBV7-3 and TRBJ1-6; a weak D match, TRBD1 (6 bases). This CDR3 is 16 amino acids long. Looked up from germline, CDR1 is SGHTA and CDR2 is FQGTGA. V was cut by 1 base and J by 6 bases, with 13 bases left in between. The CDR3 protein is CASSLMGARGNSPLHF. The CDR3 DNA is TGTGCCAGCAGCTTAATGGGGGCTCGCGGTAATTCACCCCTCCACTTT.

The chain employs TRBV5-4 and TRBJ2-7; 10 bases are shared with TRBD2. This CDR3 is 15 amino acids long. The V segment lost 0 bases and the J segment 5 bases; nucleotides outside the gene matches: 5. Germline CDR1 and CDR2: SGHNT and YYREEE (reference sequence). The CDR3 loop reads CASSLDLAGVDEQYF. The CDR3 DNA reads as TGTGCCAGCAGCTTGGATCTAGCGGGAGTGGACGAGCAGTACTTC.

This sequence joins TRBV6-5 and TRBJ2-7, with 8 bases that match TRBD2. Germline V lookup: CDR1 MNHEY, CDR2 SVGAGI. Trimming removed 7 bases from V and 0 bases from J; junction bases left unmatched: 8. The CDR3 loop spans 15 amino acids. CDR3 nucleotide sequence: TGTGCCAGCACTCCCGGGGGGGCCGGCTCCTACGAGCAGTACTTC. Protein sequence: CASTPGGAGSYEQYF.

The chain carries TRBV3-1 (or the pseudogene TRBV3-2) and TRBJ1-5, with D tentatively TRBD1 (5 bases). Germline V CDR1 and CDR2: LGHDT, YNNKEL (reference sequence). V lost 6 bases, J lost 7 bases, and 16 bases lay in between. This CDR3 is built from 14 residues. This CDR3 is CASSPSRGDQPQHF. For the CDR3, the DNA is TGTGCCAGCAGTCCCTCCCGGGGGGACCAGCCCCAGCATTTT.